What follows are 27 T cell receptor beta chains derived from one specimen sequenced in a study of blood T cell repertoires in COVID-19. Here immunoSEQ multiplex PCR was the method, and the copy in TCRdb shows in-frame clones only, minus some. Here the sample spans 120,000 or so clones, roughly 69% being singletons. Sequences were obtained from peripheral blood. Receptors were obtained from a woman in her sixties or seventies with acute or convalescent COVID-19.

V usage is TRBV27 and J usage is TRBJ2-2, with no clear D. The length of the CDR3 is 14 residues. Germline V gives CDR1 MNHEY, CDR2 SMNVEV (reference sequence). V shed 6 bases and J shed 1 base, with 9 bases lying between them. Written as DNA, the CDR3 is TGTGCCAGCAGCGACAATATGAACACCGGGGAGCTGTTTTTT. It codes for CASSDNMNTGELFF.

With regard to this clone: The same CDR3 also results from other DNA sequences found in this sample. This chain connects TRBV11-2 to TRBJ2-3; D not certain. The CDR3 is 13 amino acids. Germline CDR1 and CDR2: SGHAT and FQNNGV. Trimming stripped 1 base from V and 6 bases from J, with 8 bases between. For the CDR3, the DNA is TGTGCCAGCAGCTTAGGGCTACAGGATACGCAGTATTTT. Amino acid sequence: CASSLGLQDTQYF.

The CDR3 DNA reads TGTGCCAGCAGCTATCTACTAGCTAACGAGCAGTTCTTC. Its translation: CASSYLLANEQFF. V and J are TRBV2 and TRBJ2-1; D is possibly TRBD2 (6 bases). Germline-derived CDR1 and CDR2 are SNHLY and FYNNEI. This CDR3 region has 13 residues. Between the trimmed V and J ends, which lost 6 bases and 10 bases, there was a span of 16 bases.

The genes are TRBV15 and TRBJ2-4; 8 nucleotides agree with TRBD1. Germline assignment: CDR1 LNHNV and CDR2 YYDKDF (reference sequence). The trim removed 3 bases at V and 6 bases at J, leaving 1 base unmatched. This CDR3 contains 13 residues. As DNA, the CDR3 is TGTGCCACCAGCAGGGACAGGGCAAACATTCAGTACTTC. Translation gives CATSRDRANIQYF.

The chain couples TRBV3-1 (or the pseudogene TRBV3-2) to TRBJ2-7; D perhaps matches TRBD2 (5 bases). Germline CDR1 and CDR2: LGHDT and YNNKEL (reference sequence). This CDR3 region has 14 residues. V was clipped by 0 bases and J by 3 bases, with 9 bases between them. The CDR3, as DNA: TGTGCCAGCAGCCAAGATACGGGGTACTACGAGCAGTACTTC. This encodes CASSQDTGYYEQYF.

The chain carries TRBV3-1 (or the pseudogene TRBV3-2) and TRBJ2-4, with TRBD2 matching over 7 bases. Per germline, CDR1 LGHDT and CDR2 YNNKEL (reference sequence). The CDR3 covers 17 residues. V dropped 0 bases and J dropped 9; count of bases not matched to a gene: 14. The CDR3 is CASSQDNAGEILSIQYF. The CDR3 DNA reads TGTGCCAGCAGCCAAGATAACGCGGGAGAGATATTAAGCATTCAGTACTTC.

A few counts support this clone. J is TRBJ1-1 and V is TRBV29-1; D is undetermined. CDR3 length equals 13 residues. The germline V gene encodes CDR1 SQVTM and CDR2 ANQGSEA. With 7 bases removed from V and 1 base from J, the gap between germline ends came to 13 bases. Here the CDR3 DNA reads TGCAGCGCGCGAGGGTTGGGGAACACTGAAGCTTTCTTT. It codes for CSARGLGNTEAFF.

This chain joins TRBV9 and TRBJ2-7; the D is unclear. From germline, CDR1 is SGDLS and CDR2 YYNGEE. The CDR3 is 15 residues long. The germline V and J ends were trimmed by 0 bases and 3 bases, with 13 bases remaining between them. DNA for the CDR3: TGTGCCAGCAGCGTAGACCCCGTAGCTAGCTACGAGCAGTACTTC. Protein product: CASSVDPVASYEQYF.

This sequence joins TRBV11-2 and TRBJ2-7; 11 bases agree with TRBD1. Germline V lookup: CDR1 SGHAT, CDR2 FQNNGV. The CDR3 is 15 amino acids. Trimming at V came to 3 bases and at J to 1 base, leaving 2 bases not matched to a gene. This CDR3 is CASSFGTGGSYEQYF. The DNA for the CDR3 is TGTGCCAGCAGCTTCGGGACAGGGGGTTCCTACGAGCAGTACTTC.

The V and J genes are TRBV4-2 and TRBJ2-1; TRBD2 matches at 10 bases. Germline-derived CDR1 and CDR2 are LGHNA and YNFKEQ. V dropped 0 bases and J dropped 8; count of bases not matched to a gene: 10. The CDR3 is 17 residues long. This CDR3 reads CASSQDIARAGGYEQFF. CDR3 nucleotides: TGTGCCAGCAGCCAAGATATAGCCCGAGCGGGGGGGTATGAGCAGTTCTTC.

V and J are TRBV6-6 and TRBJ1-2, with 7 nucleotides matching TRBD1. J gave up 5 bases and V 10 bases, and 10 bases lay outside the gene matches. This CDR3 spans 13 amino acids. Germline assignment: CDR1 MNHNY and CDR2 SVGAGI (reference sequence). CDR3 loop: CAISGGRGYGYTF. The DNA of the CDR3 is TGTGCCATCTCAGGGGGAAGAGGATATGGCTACACCTTC.

This clone has only a few counts. The sample holds other DNA sequences that translate to the same CDR3. The V call is TRBV7-8, the J call TRBJ1-5, with D tentatively TRBD1 (5 bases). Looked up from germline, CDR1 is SGHVS and CDR2 is FQNEAQ. Trimming removed 1 base at V and 6 bases at J, with 7 bases between. The length of the CDR3 is 13 residues. CDR3 nucleotide sequence: TGTGCCAGCAGCTTAGACGGGGGTCAGCCCCAGCATTTT. Its translation is CASSLDGGQPQHF.

The chain links TRBV7-2 to TRBJ2-5; 12 bases are a match to TRBD2. With V trimmed by 4 bases and J by 1 base, 4 bases remained unmatched. The CDR3 loop spans 16 amino acids. Per the germline V gene, CDR1 is SGHTA and CDR2 is FQGNSA. The CDR3 DNA reads TGTGCCAGCAGCTGGACTAGCGGGAACCCCCAAGAGACCCAGTACTTC. Its translation is CASSWTSGNPQETQYF.

The rearrangement joins TRBV11-3 to TRBJ1-1; TRBD1 matches at 7 bases. V dropped 6 bases and J dropped 5; count of bases not matched to a gene: 6. The CDR3 loop spans 13 amino acids. The germline V gene encodes CDR1 SGHNT and CDR2 YENEEA. For the CDR3, the DNA is TGTGCCAGCAGTCAGGGGGTAATGACTGAAGCTTTCTTT. Translating it yields CASSQGVMTEAFF.

The rearrangement links TRBV9 to TRBJ2-7; 8 bases are shared with TRBD1. CDR1 is SGDLS, CDR2 YYNGEE, per germline. The CDR3 loop spans 14 amino acids. V trimming: 4 bases; J trimming: 0 bases; junction bases outside the gene matches: 3. CDR3 region: CASSPGQASYEQYF. The CDR3 DNA reads TGTGCCAGCAGCCCGGGACAGGCCTCCTACGAGCAGTACTTC.

The chain combines TRBV20-1 with TRBJ2-7, with D maybe TRBD2 (5 bases). Germline V gene lookup returns CDR1 DFQATT and CDR2 SNEGSKA (reference sequence). Trimming left V 3 bases short and J 1 base short, with 10 bases between. This CDR3 is 13 amino acids long. In nucleotides, the CDR3 is TGCAGTGCTAGTGCGGACTTATCCTACGAGCAGTACTTC. Protein: CSASADLSYEQYF.

This clone was picked up many times. The chain has TRBV6-2 or TRBV6-3 and TRBJ2-1, with D possibly matching TRBD1 (5 bases). Trimming took off 1 base at V and 4 bases at J, with 5 bases between the two ends. The CDR3 covers 13 residues. Germline assignment: CDR1 MNHEY and CDR2 SVGEGT. The CDR3 spells CASSYYRYNEQFF. The CDR3 nucleotides are TGTGCCAGCAGTTACTACAGGTACAATGAGCAGTTCTTC.

This clone has ten or more counts. This sequence joins TRBV5-7 and TRBJ1-2, with D possibly matching TRBD1 (5 bases). TRBV5-7 is identified as an open reading frame with a role that is uncertain. With 1 base removed from V and 4 bases from J, the gap between germline ends came to 8 bases. This CDR3 contains 13 residues. The CDR3 coding sequence is TGTGCCAGCAGCTTGAAAGGGGTCTATGGCTACACCTTC. Translated: CASSLKGVYGYTF.

The count of this clone is one. This chain links TRBV4-1 with TRBJ1-5, with TRBD1 matching 8 bases. The CDR3 has 18 residues. CDR1 is MGHRA and CDR2 is YSYEKL in the germline V gene. Germline trimming cut 1 base from V and 7 bases from J; bases unmatched to any gene: 15. The DNA for the CDR3 is TGCGCCAGCAGCCAAGGCTTACGGGACAGGTTTCGTTCGCAGCCCCAGCATTTT. It translates to CASSQGLRDRFRSQPQHF.

V and J are TRBV11-2 and TRBJ2-2, with a weak D call TRBD2 (7 bases). CDR1 is SGHAT, CDR2 FQNNGV, per germline. The length of the CDR3 is 15 residues. Between the trimmed V and J ends, which lost 2 bases and 5 bases, there was a span of 12 bases. The CDR3 region has the DNA TGTGCCAGCAGCTTAACGGGGGGCGCGACCGGGGAGCTGTTTTTT. Translating gives CASSLTGGATGELFF.

CDR3 sequence: CASSPDSEQFF. The CDR3 region has the DNA TGCGCCAGCAGCCCCGACAGTGAGCAGTTCTTC. The chain is built from TRBV5-1 and TRBJ2-1; D may be TRBD1 (5 bases). In germline, CDR1 is SGHRS, CDR2 YFSETQ. Trimming pared 4 bases from V and 9 bases from J, leaving 8 bases between. There are 11 residues in the CDR3.

The chain employs TRBV30 and TRBJ2-3; 8 positions agree with TRBD2. The CDR3 is made up of 15 amino acids. Germline trimming cut 0 bases from V and 0 bases from J; bases unmatched to any gene: 2. Germline V gene lookup returns CDR1 GTSNPN and CDR2 SVGIG (reference sequence). CDR3 sequence (DNA): TGTGCCTGGAGTGTGGCTAGCGGGAGCACAGATACGCAGTATTTT. It translates to CAWSVASGSTDTQYF.

This chain joins TRBV27 and TRBJ1-5, with no clear D. Germline-derived CDR1 and CDR2 are MNHEY and SMNVEV (reference sequence). V was clipped by 4 bases and J by 3 bases, with 10 bases between them. The CDR3 contains 14 residues. The CDR3 nucleotides are TGTGCCAGCAGTTCGACTCTTTACAATCAGCCCCAGCATTTT. Protein product: CASSSTLYNQPQHF.

The chain couples TRBV28 to TRBJ2-1; 11 bases agree with TRBD2. The CDR3 loop spans 16 amino acids. Germline CDR1 is MDHEN and CDR2 is SYDVKM. The V gene end was trimmed by 6 bases and the J gene end by 4 bases; junction bases not matched to a gene: 8. CDR3 protein: CASSPPIAGGYNEQFF. In DNA form, the CDR3 reads TGTGCCAGCAGCCCACCTATAGCGGGAGGGTACAATGAGCAGTTCTTC.

The V call is TRBV7-2, the J call TRBJ2-7; 9 positions agree with TRBD2. The germline CDR1 and CDR2 sequences are SGHTA and FQGNSA. The CDR3 consists of 15 residues. Unmatched junction bases numbered 3, after V lost 2 bases and J lost 1 base. CDR3 bases: TGTGCCAGCAGCTTACGGCTAGCGGGGTCCTACGAGCAGTACTTC. Encoded protein: CASSLRLAGSYEQYF.

The chain employs TRBV11-2 and TRBJ2-1; 9 positions match TRBD2. The J segment lost 7 bases and the V segment lost 3 bases, leaving 13 bases of the junction unmatched. The germline V gene encodes CDR1 SGHAT and CDR2 FQNNGV. This CDR3 region has 17 residues. The CDR3 loop reads CASSFRGGGGAVNEQFF. Here the CDR3 DNA reads TGTGCCAGCAGCTTTCGCGGCGGCGGGGGGGCCGTGAATGAGCAGTTCTTC.

The CDR3 is CASSQETGSSYGYTF. As DNA, the CDR3 is TGCGCCAGCAGCCAAGAGACAGGTTCAAGCTATGGCTACACCTTC. The chain uses TRBV4-1 and TRBJ1-2; tentatively, D is TRBD1 (6 bases). CDR1 is MGHRA and CDR2 is YSYEKL in the germline V gene. This CDR3 contains 15 residues. V lost 0 bases and J 4 bases, leaving 12 bases between the germline ends.